This T cell receptor (beta chain) is drawn from a study of blood T cell repertoires in COVID-19. About the study: The cDNA or gDNA used as material had been derived from T cells, B-cell-depleted T cells, or PBMCs.

The study drew participants aged roughly 18 to 95 years from roughly 25 US areas. Cohort placement rested on clinical history that participants reported themselves. As handled by the study authors: Amplification from reference gene primers served as the basis for estimated nucleated cell counts. Repertoires were generated with immunoSEQ multiplex PCR, while TCRdb's copy carries only in-frame clones and drops some. Clone size and the V and J calls come from that table; the DNA yielded D and trimming. The sample shows 100,000 to 150,000 clones, about 81% of them seen only once. V lost 7 bases and J 8 bases, leaving 17 bases between the germline ends. This CDR3 spans 13 amino acids.

Source material: PBMCs or T cells enriched from blood (not recorded which). The chain combines TRBV12-3 or TRBV12-4 with TRBJ1-2, with D maybe TRBD1 (6 bases). The source of this sequence is a man between 35 and 55 years old with acute COVID-19. DNA of the CDR3: TGTGCCAGCACCCTAAGGGCAGGGGAGGGCTACACCTTC. Its protein product is CASTLRAGEGYTF.